The 2 T cell receptor beta chains presented below share a single source sample, sequenced in a study of T cell clonality in common variable immunodeficiency. Data came from immunoSEQ multiplex PCR; TCRdb stores just in-frame clones and leaves some out. The sample has under 35,000 clones, none seen only once. Sequenced material: peripheral blood mononuclear cells. These receptors were collected from a person aged 18-70 years in good health.

This clone was picked up many times. The CDR3 is cut off 3 residues early in the read; its end comes from the germline J gene. The chain couples TRBV5-1 to TRBJ1-4; D gene uncertain. Germline-derived CDR1 and CDR2 are SGHRS and YFSETQ. The CDR3 totals 15 residues. The CDR3 bases that were read are TGCGCCAGCAGCTTGGAAGTCTCCTATAATTCACCA. Encoded protein: CASSLEVSYNSP. The complete CDR3 reads CASSLEVSYNSPLFF.

This clone has at least ten counts. The CDR3 end is not reached by the read, which stops 3 residues before it; the germline J gene fills it in. The chain is built from TRBV6-1 and TRBJ1-2; 10 positions agree with TRBD1. V trimming: 3 bases; J trimming: 4 bases; junction bases outside the gene matches: 2. CDR1 and CDR2 from the germline V gene are MNHNS and SASEGT. This CDR3 region has 14 residues. CDR3 region: CASSDRDRGYGYTF. CDR3 bases read: TGTGCCAGCAGTGATCGGGACAGGGGCTATGGC.